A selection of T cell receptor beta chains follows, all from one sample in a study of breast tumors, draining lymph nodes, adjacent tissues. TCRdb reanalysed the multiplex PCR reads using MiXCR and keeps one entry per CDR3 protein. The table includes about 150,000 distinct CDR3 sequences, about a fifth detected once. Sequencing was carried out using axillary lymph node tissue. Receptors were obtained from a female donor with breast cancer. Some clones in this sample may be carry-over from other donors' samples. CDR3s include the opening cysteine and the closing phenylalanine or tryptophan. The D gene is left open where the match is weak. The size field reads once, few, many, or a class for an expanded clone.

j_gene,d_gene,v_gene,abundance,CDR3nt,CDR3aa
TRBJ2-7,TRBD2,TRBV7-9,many,TGTGCCAGCAGCCCGAATAGCGGGAGGGCCCCCCCCAAGCAGTACTTC,CASSPNSGRAPPKQYF
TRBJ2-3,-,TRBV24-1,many,TGTGCCACCAGTGGCGCGCGACAGGTGGATGGCACAGATACGCAGTATTTT,CATSGARQVDGTDTQYF
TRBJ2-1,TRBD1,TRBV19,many,TGTGCCAGTAGGGAGTTCGGGGACAGGGACTACAATGAGCAGTTCTTC,CASREFGDRDYNEQFF
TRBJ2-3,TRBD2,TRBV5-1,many,TGCGCCAGCAGCTTTCTGACTAGCGGGAGCTCAGATACGCAGTATTTT,CASSFLTSGSSDTQYF
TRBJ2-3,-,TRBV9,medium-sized,TGTGCCAGCAGCGCGCAAGGAAGCACAGATACGCAGTATTTT,CASSAQGSTDTQYF
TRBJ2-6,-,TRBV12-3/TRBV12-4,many,TGTGCCACCTCCCCAGTCTCTGGGGCCAACGTCCTGACTTTC,CATSPVSGANVLTF
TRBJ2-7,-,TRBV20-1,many,TGCAGTGCTCTGGGGGGGGGCAAGGACGAGCAGTACTTC,CSALGGGKDEQYF
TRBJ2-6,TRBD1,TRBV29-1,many,TGCAGCGTTTGGGACAGGGGGTCCTCTGGGGCCAACGTCCTGACTTTC,CSVWDRGSSGANVLTF
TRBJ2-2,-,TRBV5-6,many,TGTGCCAGCAGGGGGCGGCGGACCGGGGAGCTGTTTTTT,CASRGRRTGELFF
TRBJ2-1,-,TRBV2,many,TGTGCCAGCAAAAGTCCGAGCTCCTACAATGAGCAGTTCTTC,CASKSPSSYNEQFF